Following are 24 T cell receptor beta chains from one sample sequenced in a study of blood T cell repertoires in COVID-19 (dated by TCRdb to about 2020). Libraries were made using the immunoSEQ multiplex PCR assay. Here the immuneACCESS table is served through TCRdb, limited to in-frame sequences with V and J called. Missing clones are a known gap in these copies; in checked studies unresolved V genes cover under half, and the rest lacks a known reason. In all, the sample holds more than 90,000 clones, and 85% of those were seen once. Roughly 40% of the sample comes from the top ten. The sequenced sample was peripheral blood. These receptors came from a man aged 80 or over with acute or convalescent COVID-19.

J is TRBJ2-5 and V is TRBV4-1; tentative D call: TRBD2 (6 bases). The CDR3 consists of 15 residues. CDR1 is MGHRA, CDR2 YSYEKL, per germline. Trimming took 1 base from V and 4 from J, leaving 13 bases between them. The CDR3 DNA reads TGCGCCAGCAGCCAAGGACTTCTGGGGGGAGAGACCCAGTACTTC. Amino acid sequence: CASSQGLLGGETQYF.

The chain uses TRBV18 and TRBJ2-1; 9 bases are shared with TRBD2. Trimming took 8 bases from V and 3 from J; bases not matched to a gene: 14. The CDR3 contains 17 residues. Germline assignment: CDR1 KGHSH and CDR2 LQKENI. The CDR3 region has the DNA TGTGCCAGCCCCCCGGCAGCGGCTAGCGGGATCTACAATGAGCAGTTCTTC. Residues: CASPPAAASGIYNEQFF. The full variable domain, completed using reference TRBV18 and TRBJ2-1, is NAGVMQNPRHLVRRRGQEARLRCSPMKGHSHVYWYRQLPEEGLKFMVYLQKENIIDESGMPKERFSAEFPKEGPSILRIQQVVRGDSAAYFCASPPAAASGIYNEQFFGPGTRLTVL.

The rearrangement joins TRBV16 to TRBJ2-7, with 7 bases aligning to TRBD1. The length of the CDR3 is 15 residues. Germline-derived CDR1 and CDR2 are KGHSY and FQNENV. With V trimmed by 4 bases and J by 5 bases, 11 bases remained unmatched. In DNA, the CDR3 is TGTGCCAGCAGCCTTGACAGGGTCGACTTGCACGAGCAGTACTTC. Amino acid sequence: CASSLDRVDLHEQYF. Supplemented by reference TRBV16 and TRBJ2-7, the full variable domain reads GEEVAQTPKHLVRGEGQKAKLYCAPIKGHSYVFWYQQVLKNEFKFLISFQNENVFDETGMPKERFSAKCLPNSPCSLEIQATKLEDSAVYFCASSLDRVDLHEQYFGPGTRLTVT.

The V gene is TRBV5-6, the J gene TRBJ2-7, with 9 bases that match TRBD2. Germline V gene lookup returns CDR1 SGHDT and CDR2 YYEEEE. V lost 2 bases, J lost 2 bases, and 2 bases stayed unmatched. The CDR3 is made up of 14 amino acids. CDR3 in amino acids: CASSLAGGTYEQYF. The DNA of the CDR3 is TGTGCCAGCAGCTTAGCGGGAGGAACCTACGAGCAGTACTTC. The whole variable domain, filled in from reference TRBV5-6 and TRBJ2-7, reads DAGVTQSPTHLIKTRGQQVTLRCSPKSGHDTVSWYQQALGQGPQFIFQYYEEEERQRGNFPDRFSGHQFPNYSSELNVNALLLGDSALYLCASSLAGGTYEQYFGPGTRLTVT.

CDR3 loop: CASSLRRGYGYTF. In DNA, the CDR3 is TGTGCCAGCAGTTTACGCAGGGGCTATGGCTACACCTTC. The chain has TRBV27 and TRBJ1-2; possibly TRBD1 for D (6 bases). The CDR3 runs to 13 residues. Germline loops: CDR1 MNHEY, CDR2 SMNVEV (reference sequence). Trimming took 2 bases from V and 4 from J, leaving 8 bases between them.

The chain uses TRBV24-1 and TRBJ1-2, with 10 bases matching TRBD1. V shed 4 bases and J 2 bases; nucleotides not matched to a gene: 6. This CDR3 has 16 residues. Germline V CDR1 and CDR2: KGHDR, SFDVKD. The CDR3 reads CATSDSDRGPNYGYTF. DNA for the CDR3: TGTGCCACCAGTGACTCCGACAGGGGGCCCAACTATGGCTACACCTTC.

CDR3 amino acids: CSTGGTGVTGELFF. For the CDR3, the DNA is TGCAGCACTGGTGGGACAGGGGTCACCGGGGAGCTGTTTTTT. The chain has TRBV29-1 and TRBJ2-2; 10 bases agree with TRBD1. Per the germline V gene, CDR1 is SQVTM and CDR2 is ANQGSEA. This CDR3 is 14 amino acids long. Trimming removed 8 bases from V and 4 bases from J; junction bases left unmatched: 7.

CDR3 nucleotide sequence: TGTGCCAGCAGCCAAGCAACAGGGGGCTTTGAAAAACTGTTTTTT. Protein: CASSQATGGFEKLFF. The chain uses TRBV3-1 (or the pseudogene TRBV3-2) and TRBJ1-4; 9 bases match TRBD1. The CDR3 length is 15 residues. CDR1 is LGHDT and CDR2 is YNNKEL in the germline V gene (reference sequence). The V gene end was trimmed by 1 base and the J gene end by 7 bases; junction bases not matched to a gene: 4.

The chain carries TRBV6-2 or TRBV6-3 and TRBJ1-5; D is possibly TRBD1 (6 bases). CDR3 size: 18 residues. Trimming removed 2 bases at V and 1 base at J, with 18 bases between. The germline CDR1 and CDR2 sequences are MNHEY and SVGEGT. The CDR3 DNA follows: TGTGCCAGCAGTTACACACGACAGGTACCGTCGAGCAATCAGCCCCAGCATTTT. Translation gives CASSYTRQVPSSNQPQHF.

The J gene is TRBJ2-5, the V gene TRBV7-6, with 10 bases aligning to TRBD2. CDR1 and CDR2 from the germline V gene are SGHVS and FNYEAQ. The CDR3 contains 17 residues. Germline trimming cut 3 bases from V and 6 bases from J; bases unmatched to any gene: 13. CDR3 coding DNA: TGTGCCAGCAGCTTCTCTCAAGCGGGAGGGAAATCGAAGACCCAGTACTTC. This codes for CASSFSQAGGKSKTQYF.

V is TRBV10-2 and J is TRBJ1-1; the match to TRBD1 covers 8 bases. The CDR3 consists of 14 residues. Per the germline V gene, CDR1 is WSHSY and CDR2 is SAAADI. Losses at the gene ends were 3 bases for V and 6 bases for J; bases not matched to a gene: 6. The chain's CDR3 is CASSDDRGSSEAFF. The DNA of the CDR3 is TGCGCCAGCAGTGATGACAGGGGCTCGTCTGAAGCTTTCTTT.

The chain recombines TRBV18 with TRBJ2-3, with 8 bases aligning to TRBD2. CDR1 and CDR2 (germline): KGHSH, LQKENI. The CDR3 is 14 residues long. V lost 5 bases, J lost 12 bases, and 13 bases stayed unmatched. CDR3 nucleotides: TGTGCCAGCTCATCGATTAACGGGGGGGAACCCCAGTATTTT. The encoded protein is CASSSINGGEPQYF.

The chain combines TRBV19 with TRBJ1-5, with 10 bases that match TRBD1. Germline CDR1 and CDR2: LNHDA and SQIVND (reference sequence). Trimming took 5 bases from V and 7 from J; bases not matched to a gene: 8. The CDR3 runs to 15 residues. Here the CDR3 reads CASSAGTGARQPQHF. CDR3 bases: TGTGCCAGTAGTGCCGGGACAGGGGCTCGGCAGCCCCAGCATTTT.

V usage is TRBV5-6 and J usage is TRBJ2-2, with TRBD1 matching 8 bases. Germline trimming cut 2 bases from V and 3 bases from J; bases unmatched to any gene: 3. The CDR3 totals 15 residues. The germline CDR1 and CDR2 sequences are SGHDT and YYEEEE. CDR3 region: CASSFRGQHTGELFF. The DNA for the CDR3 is TGTGCCAGCAGCTTCAGGGGGCAGCACACCGGGGAGCTGTTTTTT.

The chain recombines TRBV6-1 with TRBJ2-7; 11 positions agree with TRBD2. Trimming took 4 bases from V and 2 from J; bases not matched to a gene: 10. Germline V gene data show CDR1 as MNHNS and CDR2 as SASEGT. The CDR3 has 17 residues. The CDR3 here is CASSASSGRQQTYEQYF. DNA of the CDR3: TGTGCCAGCAGTGCTTCTAGCGGGAGGCAACAGACCTACGAGCAGTACTTC.

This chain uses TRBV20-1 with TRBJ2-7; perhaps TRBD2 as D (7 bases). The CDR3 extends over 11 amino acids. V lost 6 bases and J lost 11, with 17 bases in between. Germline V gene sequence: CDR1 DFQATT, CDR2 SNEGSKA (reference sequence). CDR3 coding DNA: TGCAGTGCCCGAATCGGCGGGGGCGAGTACTTC. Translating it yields CSARIGGGEYF.

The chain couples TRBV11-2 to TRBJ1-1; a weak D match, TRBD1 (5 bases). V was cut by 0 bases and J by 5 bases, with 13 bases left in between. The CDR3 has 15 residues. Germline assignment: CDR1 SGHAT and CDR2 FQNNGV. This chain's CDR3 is CASSLDGGGRTEAFF. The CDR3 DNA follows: TGTGCCAGCAGCTTAGATGGGGGTGGGAGGACTGAAGCTTTCTTT. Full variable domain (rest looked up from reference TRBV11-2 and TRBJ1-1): EAGVAQSPRYKIIEKRQSVAFWCNPISGHATLYWYQQILGQGPKLLIQFQNNGVVDDSQLPKDRFSAERLKGVDSTLKIQPAKLEDSAVYLCASSLDGGGRTEAFFGQGTRLTVV.

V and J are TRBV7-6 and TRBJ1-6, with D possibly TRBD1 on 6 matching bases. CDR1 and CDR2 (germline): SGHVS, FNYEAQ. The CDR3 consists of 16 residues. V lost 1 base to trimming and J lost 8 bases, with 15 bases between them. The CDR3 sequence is CASSLGVGGGDSPLHF. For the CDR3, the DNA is TGTGCCAGCAGCTTAGGCGTTGGGGGCGGTGATTCACCCCTCCACTTT.

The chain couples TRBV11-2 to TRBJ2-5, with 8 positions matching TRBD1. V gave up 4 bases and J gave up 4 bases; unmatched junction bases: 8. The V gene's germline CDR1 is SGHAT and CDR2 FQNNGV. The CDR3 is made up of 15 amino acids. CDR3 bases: TGTGCCAGCAGCTACCCCCGGACAGGGAGAGAGACCCAGTACTTC. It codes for CASSYPRTGRETQYF.

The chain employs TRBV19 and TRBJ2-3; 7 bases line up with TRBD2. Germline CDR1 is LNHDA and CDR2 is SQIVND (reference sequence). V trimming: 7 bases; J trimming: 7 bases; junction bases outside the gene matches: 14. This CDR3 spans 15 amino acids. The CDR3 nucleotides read TGTGCCAGTACCCCCCGAGAGGCGGGAGTTCATACGCAGTATTTT. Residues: CASTPREAGVHTQYF.

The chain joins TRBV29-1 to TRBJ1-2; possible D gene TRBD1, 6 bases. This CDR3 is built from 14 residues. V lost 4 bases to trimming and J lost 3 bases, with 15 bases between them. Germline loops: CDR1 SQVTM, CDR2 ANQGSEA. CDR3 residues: CSVVLTGMDYGYTF. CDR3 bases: TGCAGCGTTGTTCTTACAGGGATGGACTATGGCTACACCTTC.

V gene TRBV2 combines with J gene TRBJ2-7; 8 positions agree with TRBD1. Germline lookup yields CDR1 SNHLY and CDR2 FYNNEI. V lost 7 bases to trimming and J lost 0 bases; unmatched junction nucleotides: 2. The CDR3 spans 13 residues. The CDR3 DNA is TGTGCCAGCACGACAGGGGACTCCTACGAGCAGTACTTC. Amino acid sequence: CASTTGDSYEQYF.

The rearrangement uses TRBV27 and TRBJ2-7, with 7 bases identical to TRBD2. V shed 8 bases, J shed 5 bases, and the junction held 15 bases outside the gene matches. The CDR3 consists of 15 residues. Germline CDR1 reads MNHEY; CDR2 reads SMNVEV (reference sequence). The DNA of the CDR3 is TGTGCCAGCGGGCTCTCGGGGGGAACATCCAACGAGCAGTACTTC. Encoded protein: CASGLSGGTSNEQYF.

The CDR3 DNA reads TGTGCCAGCAGCGTAGTTCCCGGGGAGAACACTGAAGCTTTCTTT. It specifies CASSVVPGENTEAFF. This chain connects TRBV9 to TRBJ1-1; D is unclear. Germline CDR1 reads SGDLS; CDR2 reads YYNGEE. The V and J ends lost 0 bases and 1 base respectively, with 10 bases between them. The CDR3 has 15 amino acids.